This passage covers 18 T cell receptor beta chains from one sample sequenced in a study of type 1 regulatory T cells. TCRdb re-called the reads with MiXCR, one entry per CDR3 protein. The sample records about 97,000 distinct CDR3 sequences, 25% to 40% being singletons. The sample was CD4+ T cells, either the whole sample or a sorted fraction (not recorded which). These TCRs come from a human donor in good health.

This clonotype was counted a few times. V and J are TRBV20-1 and TRBJ1-2; TRBD1 is a possible D gene (5 bases). V was cut by 7 bases and J by 8 bases, with 14 bases left in between. The CDR3 length is 11 residues. Germline values: CDR1 DFQATT, CDR2 SNEGSKA (reference sequence). The CDR3 DNA reads as TGCAGTGTGAAGGGGCCATCCGGCTACACCTTC. It translates to CSVKGPSGYTF.

V usage is TRBV9 and J usage is TRBJ1-1; no clear D. The CDR3 is made up of 16 amino acids. Germline lookup yields CDR1 SGDLS and CDR2 YYNGEE. Trimming took off 0 bases at V and 3 bases at J, with 15 bases between the two ends. The CDR3 loop is CASSVDPGRLHTEAFF. CDR3 nucleotide sequence: TGTGCCAGCAGCGTAGACCCGGGGAGGTTGCACACTGAAGCTTTCTTT.

This clonotype was recorded a few times. This rearrangement joins TRBV7-9 to TRBJ2-7; TRBD2 is a possible D gene (6 bases). CDR1 SEHNR and CDR2 FQNEAQ come from the germline V gene (reference sequence). The CDR3 covers 16 residues. Trimming left V 6 bases short and J 6 bases short, with 24 bases between. The CDR3 region is CASRPEGSGGIGEQYF. The CDR3 DNA follows: TGTGCCAGCAGACCAGAGGGGTCCGGGGGTATTGGCGAGCAGTACTTC. Drawing the rest from reference TRBV7-9 and TRBJ2-7, the complete variable domain is DTGVSQNPRHKITKRGQNVTFRCDPISEHNRLYWYRQTLGQGPEFLTYFQNEAQLEKSRLLSDRFSAERPKGSFSTLEIQRTEQGDSAMYLCASRPEGSGGIGEQYFGPGTRLTVT.

The V call is TRBV6-1, the J call TRBJ1-2; tentatively, D is TRBD1 (5 bases). V was cut by 5 bases and J by 2 bases, with 18 bases left in between. This CDR3 region has 16 residues. Germline V gene sequence: CDR1 MNHNS, CDR2 SASEGT. The CDR3 is CASSQIFRASNYGYTF. The DNA of the CDR3 is TGTGCCAGCAGTCAGATTTTCAGGGCGTCGAACTATGGCTACACCTTC.

This clonotype turned up a few times. This chain uses TRBV6-1 with TRBJ1-2; D gene uncertain. The CDR3 contains 11 residues. V lost 1 base and J lost 8, with 5 bases in between. Germline values: CDR1 MNHNS, CDR2 SASEGT. The CDR3 DNA follows: TGTGCCAGCAGTGAAGTGATCGGCTACACCTTC. Amino acids: CASSEVIGYTF.

This clonotype appeared a few times. An end of the junction differs from the germline gene, which may be a read error. This rearrangement joins TRBV5-1 to TRBJ2-7; weak D call: TRBD1 (7 bases). This CDR3 has 13 amino acids. From germline, CDR1 is SGHRS and CDR2 YFSETQ. In DNA, the CDR3 is TGCGCCAGCAAGGTGGAGGGGGCCTACGAGCAGTACTTT. It is translated as CASKVEGAYEQYF.

Notes on this clonotype: This sequence may be a read error, since a much larger clone differs from it by one base. This chain joins TRBV20-1 and TRBJ2-5, with 9 bases identical to TRBD2. Germline V gene lookup returns CDR1 DFQATT and CDR2 SNEGSKA (reference sequence). The ends lost 2 bases at V and 4 bases at J; junction bases unmatched: 8. The CDR3 has 15 amino acids. The DNA for the CDR3 is TGCAGTGCTAGACACTTAGCGGGAGAGGGAGAGACCCAGTACTTC. Translating it yields CSARHLAGEGETQYF.

The CDR3 loop reads CASSPHYGPPSYEQYF. The CDR3 bases are TGTGCCAGCAGCCCGCATTATGGGCCGCCCTCCTACGAGCAGTACTTC. The J gene is TRBJ2-7, the V gene TRBV11-3; unclear D gene. The germline CDR1 and CDR2 sequences are SGHNT and YENEEA. Trimming removed 5 bases from V and 0 bases from J, with 17 bases in between. The CDR3 extends over 16 amino acids. The full variable domain, rest sourced from reference TRBV11-3 and TRBJ2-7, is EAGVVQSPRYKIIEKKQPVAFWCNPISGHNTLYWYLQNLGQGPELLIRYENEEAVDDSQLPKDRFSAERLKGVDSTLKIQPAELGDSAVYLCASSPHYGPPSYEQYFGPGTRLTVT.

The J gene is TRBJ2-3, the V gene TRBV5-5; no clear D. V shed 5 bases and J shed 4 bases, with 14 bases lying between them. Germline V CDR1 and CDR2: SGHKS, YYEKEE (reference sequence). This CDR3 contains 14 residues. CDR3: CASRPVGDSDTQYF. CDR3 nucleotide sequence: TGTGCCAGCAGGCCGGTTGGGGATTCAGATACGCAGTATTTT.

This clonotype turned up a few times. The chain carries TRBV7-9 and TRBJ2-3; 7 bases match TRBD1. The germline V gene encodes CDR1 SEHNR and CDR2 FQNEAQ (reference sequence). The CDR3 is made up of 12 amino acids. V shed 5 bases, J shed 6 bases, and the junction held 2 bases outside the gene matches. As DNA, the CDR3 is TGTGCCAGCAGCCCCAGGGGGGATACGCAGTATTTT. Its translation: CASSPRGDTQYF.

This clonotype was recorded a few times. The chain joins TRBV20-1 to TRBJ2-5; possible D gene TRBD2, 5 bases. CDR3 length: 14 residues. Trimming removed 0 bases at V and 5 bases at J, with 13 bases between. CDR1 and CDR2 (germline): DFQATT, SNEGSKA (reference sequence). The CDR3 loop reads CSARDPRRGETQYF. In DNA, the CDR3 is TGCAGTGCTAGAGATCCCCGGCGAGGGGAGACCCAGTACTTC.

The rearrangement joins TRBV14 to TRBJ1-2; no firm D call. Germline V CDR1 and CDR2: SGHDN, FVKESK. This CDR3 region has 18 residues. Trimming took 0 bases from V and 1 from J, leaving 18 bases between them. The CDR3 reads CASSQDFFPRRGNYGYTF. CDR3 DNA: TGTGCCAGCAGCCAAGATTTCTTTCCTCGGCGGGGTAACTATGGCTACACCTTC.

The rearrangement joins TRBV5-1 to TRBJ2-2; a possible D gene is TRBD2 (5 bases). V was pared by 0 bases and J by 5 bases, with 11 bases between. This CDR3 is built from 15 residues. Germline V CDR1 and CDR2: SGHRS, YFSETQ. CDR3 residues: CASSLAASRTGELFF. In DNA, the CDR3 is TGCGCCAGCAGCTTGGCCGCTAGCCGGACCGGGGAGCTGTTTTTT. Using reference TRBV5-1 and TRBJ2-2 for the parts outside the CDR3, the full variable domain is KAGVTQTPRYLIKTRGQQVTLSCSPISGHRSVSWYQQTPGQGLQFLFEYFSETQRNKGNFPGRFSGRQFSNSRSEMNVSTLELGDSALYLCASSLAASRTGELFFGEGSRLTVL.

The chain couples TRBV29-1 to TRBJ2-3; maybe TRBD2 (5 bases). V lost 5 bases and J lost 4, with 7 bases in between. From germline, CDR1 is SQVTM and CDR2 ANQGSEA. This CDR3 has 11 residues. The CDR3 DNA follows: TGCAGCGTTAGAGGGCCAGATACGCAGTATTTT. Translated, it gives CSVRGPDTQYF.

This clonotype was counted a single time. The chain is built from TRBV21-1 and TRBJ2-1. TRBV21-1 is designated a pseudogene. The CDR3 loop spans 14 amino acids. In DNA form, the CDR3 reads TGTGCCAGCAGGAGTTGGAGCTCCTACAATGAGCAGTTCTTC. Its protein is CASRSWSSYNEQFF.

The chain joins TRBV25-1 to TRBJ2-5; the D gene is possibly TRBD2 (6 bases). V was cut by 4 bases and J by 2 bases, with 8 bases left in between. From germline, CDR1 is MGHDK and CDR2 SYGVNS. The length of the CDR3 is 13 residues. In nucleotides, the CDR3 is TGTGCCAGCAGTGCGGGAGATCAAGAGACCCAGTACTTC. It specifies CASSAGDQETQYF.

The chain links TRBV7-2 to TRBJ2-1; D remains unclear. The CDR3 is 16 residues long. CDR1 and CDR2 (germline): SGHTA, FQGNSA. Trimming cost V 1 base and J 5 bases, with 15 bases left between them. CDR3 DNA sequence: TGTGCCAGCAGCTTAGTGATCGGCATGGGTAACAATGAGCAGTTCTTC. This encodes CASSLVIGMGNNEQFF. Full variable domain (remainder filled in from reference TRBV7-2 and TRBJ2-1): GAGVSQSPSNKVTEKGKDVELRCDPISGHTALYWYRQSLGQGLEFLIYFQGNSAPDKSGLPSDRFSAERTGGSVSTLTIQRTQQEDSAVYLCASSLVIGMGNNEQFFGPGTRLTVL.

As concerns this clonotype: With a much larger clone just one base away, this may be a read error. The chain employs TRBV7-2 and TRBJ2-2; D ambiguous. This CDR3 is 13 amino acids long. Germline V gene data show CDR1 as SGHTA and CDR2 as FQGNSA. CDR3 coding DNA: TGTGTCAGCAGCTTACGACCGACTTGGGAGCTGTTTTTT. This encodes CVSSLRPTWELFF.